What follows are 18 T cell receptor beta chains derived from one specimen sequenced in a study of T cell changes during pregnancy in multiple sclerosis. Here immunoSEQ multiplex PCR was the method, and the copy in TCRdb shows in-frame clones only, minus some. The sample holds about 41,000 clones, around nine tenths seen once. Sequencing used CD8+ T cells from peripheral blood mononuclear cells, obtained in the third trimester of pregnancy. The receptors shown here come from a female donor with multiple sclerosis, enrolled in a pregnancy study.

J is TRBJ2-2 and V is TRBV27; TRBD2 aligns across 7 bases. V shed 10 bases, J shed 4 bases, and the junction held 9 bases outside the gene matches. This CDR3 has 14 amino acids. Germline values: CDR1 MNHEY, CDR2 SMNVEV (reference sequence). The CDR3 is CATTFSGGTGELFF. The DNA of the CDR3 is TGTGCCACCACCTTTTCGGGAGGCACCGGGGAGCTGTTTTTT.

Note on this clone: Other DNA sequences in this sample translate to the same CDR3. The chain combines TRBV27 with TRBJ1-1; a weak D match, TRBD1 (5 bases). The length of the CDR3 is 13 residues. Trimming cost V 2 bases and J 6 bases, with 10 bases left between them. Germline V gene sequence: CDR1 MNHEY, CDR2 SMNVEV (reference sequence). CDR3 in DNA: TGTGCCAGCAGTTTAAGTTTAGGGGCTGAAGCTTTCTTT. It encodes CASSLSLGAEAFF.

This rearrangement joins TRBV2 to TRBJ2-1; D may be TRBD2 (6 bases). Per the germline V gene, CDR1 is SNHLY and CDR2 is FYNNEI. This CDR3 region has 15 residues. V lost 8 bases and J lost 0, with 14 bases in between. This CDR3 reads CASEVGLGSYNEQFF. The CDR3 nucleotides are TGTGCCAGCGAAGTGGGACTCGGCTCCTACAATGAGCAGTTCTTC.

The CDR3 DNA is TGTGCCAGCAGTTTAGACCGAGGGTACAATGAGCAGTTCTTC. Protein product: CASSLDRGYNEQFF. V and J are TRBV27 and TRBJ2-1, with a tentative D call TRBD2 (5 bases). Germline V gene lookup returns CDR1 MNHEY and CDR2 SMNVEV (reference sequence). V was pared by 2 bases and J by 4 bases, with 9 bases between. The CDR3 length is 14 residues.

The V call is TRBV11-3, the J call TRBJ1-2; a weak D match, TRBD1 (6 bases). Trimming took 0 bases from V and 4 from J, leaving 9 bases between them. Germline CDR1 reads SGHNT; CDR2 reads YENEEA. The CDR3 loop spans 14 amino acids. CDR3 DNA: TGTGCCAGCAGCTTAGATGGACAGATCTATGGCTACACCTTC. It encodes CASSLDGQIYGYTF.

J is TRBJ2-7 and V is TRBV4-3; 7 positions agree with TRBD1. CDR1 is LGHNA, CDR2 YSLEER, per germline. Unmatched junction bases numbered 11, after V lost 4 bases and J lost 2 bases. The CDR3 contains 16 residues. The CDR3 is CASSRIAGTETYEQYF. DNA for the CDR3: TGCGCCAGCAGCCGGATTGCCGGGACAGAGACCTACGAGCAGTACTTC.

The gene calls are TRBV27 and TRBJ1-6, with TRBD1 identical over 7 bases. In germline, CDR1 is MNHEY, CDR2 SMNVEV (reference sequence). J lost 4 bases, V lost 4 bases, and 10 bases had no gene match. The CDR3 is made up of 17 amino acids. In nucleotides, the CDR3 is TGTGCCAGCAGTTATAGGGAACCAGGGGGTTATAATTCACCCCTCCACTTT. Protein: CASSYREPGGYNSPLHF.

This chain joins TRBV7-2 and TRBJ2-7; weak D call: TRBD2 (5 bases). The CDR3 runs to 14 residues. V was shortened by 6 bases and J by 3 bases, with 15 bases between the two germline ends. Germline V gives CDR1 SGHTA, CDR2 FQGNSA. The CDR3 reads CASRENGLYYEQYF. The DNA for the CDR3 is TGTGCCAGCAGGGAGAACGGACTGTACTACGAGCAGTACTTC.

This chain uses TRBV29-1 with TRBJ1-2, with a weak D call TRBD1 (6 bases). Germline CDR1 and CDR2: SQVTM and ANQGSEA. CDR3 length: 14 amino acids. The V end lost 3 bases, the J end lost 4 bases, and 15 bases lay between the germline ends. CDR3 bases: TGCAGCGTTGAGTCTCAGGGGACGACCTATGGCTACACCTTC. Amino acids: CSVESQGTTYGYTF. The full variable domain, in which reference TRBV29-1 and TRBJ1-2 provide the parts outside the CDR3, is SAVISQKPSRDICQRGTSLTIQCQVDSQVTMMFWYRQQPGQSLTLIATANQGSEATYESGFVIDKFPISRPNLTFSTLTVSNMSPEDSSIYLCSVESQGTTYGYTFGSGTRLTVV.

This clone showed up just a few times. The chain links TRBV9 to TRBJ2-5, with D tentatively TRBD2 (6 bases). This CDR3 region has 13 residues. With 3 bases removed from V and 5 bases from J, the gap between germline ends came to 11 bases. Germline V gene sequence: CDR1 SGDLS, CDR2 YYNGEE. The CDR3 nucleotides are TGTGCCAGCAGCGGGACTACCCTGGAGACCCAGTACTTC. As protein: CASSGTTLETQYF. The variable domain in full, with the rest retrieved from reference TRBV9 and TRBJ2-5, is DSGVTQTPKHLITATGQRVTLRCSPRSGDLSVYWYQQSLDQGLQFLIQYYNGEERAKGNILERFSAQQFPDLHSELNLSSLELGDSALYFCASSGTTLETQYFGPGTRLLVL.

This sequence joins TRBV15 and TRBJ2-7; 8 bases match TRBD1. The V gene's germline CDR1 is LNHNV and CDR2 YYDKDF (reference sequence). This CDR3 contains 15 residues. The V and J ends lost 3 bases and 5 bases, in that order; junction bases with no gene match: 9. CDR3 sequence: CATSRSGTGSDEQYF. CDR3 DNA sequence: TGTGCCACCAGCAGGTCCGGGACAGGCAGCGACGAGCAGTACTTC.

The V gene is TRBV2, the J gene TRBJ2-5; TRBD2 matches at 12 bases. The length of the CDR3 is 15 residues. The junction had 4 bases not matched to a gene; V was cut back by 3 bases and J by 5 bases. Germline values: CDR1 SNHLY, CDR2 FYNNEI. DNA for the CDR3: TGTGCCAGCAGTGAGGGACTAGCGGGCAGCGAGACCCAGTACTTC. It is translated as CASSEGLAGSETQYF.

The rearrangement joins TRBV30 to TRBJ2-7; the D gene is possibly TRBD1 (6 bases). Germline CDR1 is GTSNPN and CDR2 is SVGIG (reference sequence). CDR3 length: 13 residues. The V and J ends lost 4 bases and 0 bases respectively, with 10 bases between them. CDR3: CAWTGEFSYEQYF. CDR3 DNA sequence: TGTGCCTGGACAGGGGAATTCTCCTACGAGCAGTACTTC. Filled out from reference TRBV30 and TRBJ2-7, the complete variable domain reads SQTIHQWPATLVQPVGSPLSLECTVEGTSNPNLYWYRQAAGRGLQLLFYSVGIGQISSEVPQNLSASRPQDRQFILSSKKLLLSDSGFYLCAWTGEFSYEQYFGPGTRLTVT.

The V call is TRBV30, the J call TRBJ1-2; a weak D match, TRBD1 (5 bases). Germline values: CDR1 GTSNPN, CDR2 SVGIG (reference sequence). The CDR3 is made up of 14 amino acids. V was clipped by 1 base and J by 4 bases, with 13 bases between them. As DNA, the CDR3 is TGTGCCTGGAGTGACGGGGGACCCATCTATGGCTACACCTTC. Protein product: CAWSDGGPIYGYTF.

This chain connects TRBV7-6 to TRBJ1-2, with 7 bases aligning to TRBD1. Looked up from germline, CDR1 is SGHVS and CDR2 is FNYEAQ. This CDR3 is built from 18 residues. With V trimmed by 3 bases and J by 5 bases, 18 bases remained unmatched. CDR3 bases: TGTGCCAGCAGCTTGAGGGACAGCGCGTATGTCGACGCATATGGCTACACCTTC. Amino acids: CASSLRDSAYVDAYGYTF.

V and J are TRBV6-5 and TRBJ2-3; TRBD2 agrees at 11 bases. J gave up 4 bases and V 6 bases, and 3 bases lay outside the gene matches. Germline CDR1 is MNHEY and CDR2 is SVGAGI. CDR3 length: 14 residues. Here the CDR3 DNA reads TGTGCCAGCAGCTTAGCGGGAGGGGCAGATACGCAGTATTTT. Translating gives CASSLAGGADTQYF.

This chain links TRBV11-3 with TRBJ1-1, with no clear D. The CDR3 sequence is 13 residues long. Trimming took off 4 bases at V and 4 bases at J, with 10 bases between the two ends. Germline CDR1 reads SGHNT; CDR2 reads YENEEA. CDR3 coding DNA: TGTGCCAGCAGCTCCAGGATTGCCACTGAAGCTTTCTTT. Protein: CASSSRIATEAFF.

The gene calls are TRBV14 and TRBJ2-7; 7 nucleotides align to TRBD1. The V segment lost 0 bases and the J segment 12 bases; nucleotides outside the gene matches: 20. The CDR3 totals 17 residues. The germline V gene encodes CDR1 SGHDN and CDR2 FVKESK. DNA of the CDR3: TGTGCCAGCAGCCAAGAGAACTCCGGGACAGATGACGATGGGCCGTACTTC. It codes for CASSQENSGTDDDGPYF. Complete variable domain (other parts from reference TRBV14 and TRBJ2-7): EAGVTQFPSHSVIEKGQTVTLRCDPISGHDNLYWYRRVMGKEIKFLLHFVKESKQDESGMPNNRFLAERTGGTYSTLKVQPAELEDSGVYFCASSQENSGTDDDGPYFGPGTRLTVT.